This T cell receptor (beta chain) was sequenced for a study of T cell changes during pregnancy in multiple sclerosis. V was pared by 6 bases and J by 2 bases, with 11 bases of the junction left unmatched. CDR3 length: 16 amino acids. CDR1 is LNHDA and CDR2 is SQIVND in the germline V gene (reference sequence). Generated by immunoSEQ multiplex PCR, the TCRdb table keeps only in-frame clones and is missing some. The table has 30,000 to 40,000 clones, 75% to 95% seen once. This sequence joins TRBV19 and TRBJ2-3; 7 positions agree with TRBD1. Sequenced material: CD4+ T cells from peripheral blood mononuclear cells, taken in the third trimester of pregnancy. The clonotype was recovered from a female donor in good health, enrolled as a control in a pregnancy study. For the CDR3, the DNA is TGTGCCAGTAGGCCCGAAGACAGGGCCTACACAGATACGCAGTATTTT. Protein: CASRPEDRAYTDTQYF.